The 32 T cell receptor beta chains presented below share a single source sample, sequenced in a study of STAT5B mutations in CD4+ large granular lymphocyte leukemia. Sequencing used immunoSEQ multiplex PCR; TCRdb keeps in-frame clones, though not all of them. Of around 30,000 clones detected, around 70% appear once; the ten largest clones hold about 0.3%. The material sequenced was CD4+ T cells from blood buffy coats. Receptors originate from a human donor in good health.

This clone showed up just once. The chain has TRBV6-1 and TRBJ2-6, with 8 bases fitting TRBD1. This CDR3 has 16 residues. V lost 4 bases, J lost 4 bases, and 6 bases stayed unmatched. Germline CDR1 MNHNS, CDR2 SASEGT. Written as DNA, the CDR3 is TGTGCCAGCAGTGGTACAGGGGGTTCAGGGGCCAACGTCCTGACTTTC. Its translation: CASSGTGGSGANVLTF.

Only a few counts were recorded for this clone. CDR3 protein: CSVEVYQDYGYTF. The CDR3 DNA sequence: TGCAGCGTTGAAGTATACCAAGACTATGGCTACACCTTC. The chain is built from TRBV29-1 and TRBJ1-2; D unclear. This CDR3 has 13 residues. Trimming shortened V by 1 base and J by 3 bases, and 9 bases separated the two germline ends. Germline V CDR1 and CDR2: SQVTM, ANQGSEA.

The chain joins TRBV19 to TRBJ2-1, with D possibly matching TRBD1 (6 bases). Germline V gene lookup returns CDR1 LNHDA and CDR2 SQIVND (reference sequence). Deletions cut 3 bases from V and 4 bases from J, with 16 bases between. This CDR3 region has 16 residues. CDR3 sequence: CASSMGPGQRYNEQFF. The CDR3 DNA follows: TGTGCCAGTAGTATGGGGCCCGGACAGAGGTACAATGAGCAGTTCTTC. Together with reference TRBV19 and TRBJ2-1, the CDR3 gives the full variable domain: DGGITQSPKYLFRKEGQNVTLSCEQNLNHDAMYWYRQDPGQGLRLIYYSQIVNDFQKGDIAEGYSVSREKKESFPLTVTSAQKNPTAFYLCASSMGPGQRYNEQFFGPGTRLTVL.

This rearrangement joins TRBV11-3 to TRBJ2-1; D is possibly TRBD1 (7 bases). Trimming cost V 3 bases and J 0 bases, with 12 bases left between them. CDR1 is SGHNT and CDR2 is YENEEA in the germline V gene. The CDR3 sequence is 16 residues long. The CDR3 DNA reads TGTGCCAGCAGCTTCGGGGGACAGCGCTCCTACAATGAGCAGTTCTTC. Protein product: CASSFGGQRSYNEQFF.

The chain employs TRBV7-2 and TRBJ2-1; D remains ambiguous. V was clipped by 5 bases and J by 3 bases, with 17 bases between them. This CDR3 spans 16 amino acids. Germline assignment: CDR1 SGHTA and CDR2 FQGNSA. The CDR3 here is CASSTLPLNNYNEQFF. Written as DNA, the CDR3 is TGTGCCAGCAGCACCCTGCCACTAAATAACTACAATGAGCAGTTCTTC.

The V gene is TRBV5-4, the J gene TRBJ2-5; perhaps TRBD1 as D (6 bases). V dropped 3 bases and J dropped 4 bases, with 10 bases sitting between them. The CDR3 is made up of 13 amino acids. The germline gives CDR1 SGHNT, CDR2 YYREEE (reference sequence). CDR3 coding DNA: TGTGCCAGCAGCTACAGGGTCGGAGAGACCCAGTACTTC. It encodes CASSYRVGETQYF.

This clone has a handful of counts. CDR3 DNA sequence: TGTGCCAGCAGTTCAACAGGGGCGAGCCTGTTTTTT. Translating gives CASSSTGASLFF. The chain carries TRBV7-9 and TRBJ1-4; 7 nucleotides match TRBD1. Germline-derived CDR1 and CDR2 are SEHNR and FQNEAQ (reference sequence). The CDR3 extends over 12 amino acids. V trimming: 6 bases; J trimming: 14 bases; junction bases outside the gene matches: 9.

The J gene is TRBJ2-7, the V gene TRBV6-6, with D uncertain. The CDR3 contains 14 residues. V lost 3 bases, J lost 1 base, and 10 bases lay in between. Germline values: CDR1 MNHNY, CDR2 SVGAGI (reference sequence). The CDR3: CASSYVAGSYEQYF. In nucleotides, the CDR3 is TGTGCCAGCAGTTATGTGGCCGGATCCTACGAGCAGTACTTC.

V usage is TRBV9 and J usage is TRBJ1-1; D remains unclear. Germline V gene lookup returns CDR1 SGDLS and CDR2 YYNGEE. The CDR3 spans 13 residues. The V end lost 0 bases, the J end lost 3 bases, and 6 bases lay between the germline ends. The CDR3 DNA is TGTGCCAGCAGCGTAGTTGGGGACACTGAAGCTTTCTTT. Its protein product is CASSVVGDTEAFF.

The chain uses TRBV6-5 and TRBJ1-5, with 8 bases aligning to TRBD1. Germline V gives CDR1 MNHEY, CDR2 SVGAGI. This CDR3 has 13 residues. With V trimmed by 6 bases and J by 5 bases, 3 bases remained unmatched. In DNA, the CDR3 is TGTGCCAGCAGCCCGGACAGGGATCAGCCCCAGCATTTT. It codes for CASSPDRDQPQHF.

The chain carries TRBV9 and TRBJ2-3; 8 bases are shared with TRBD2. J gave up 4 bases and V 0 bases, and 7 bases lay outside the gene matches. The CDR3 sequence is 16 residues long. Germline V gives CDR1 SGDLS, CDR2 YYNGEE. The CDR3 region has the DNA TGTGCCAGCAGCGTAGGGGATAGCGGGAAGGCAGATACGCAGTATTTT. It codes for CASSVGDSGKADTQYF.

Here the CDR3 DNA reads TGTGCCAGCAGCCAGGGCGGGGAGACCCCACACGAGCAGTACTTC. Translating it yields CASSQGGETPHEQYF. The V and J genes are TRBV4-2 and TRBJ2-7, with a tentative D call TRBD2 (6 bases). The CDR3 is 15 amino acids. The V gene lost 3 bases and the J gene lost 5 bases, with 17 bases spanning the gap. Germline V gene sequence: CDR1 LGHNA, CDR2 YNFKEQ.

This rearrangement joins TRBV6-6 to TRBJ1-5, with D unresolved. CDR1 and CDR2 from the germline V gene are MNHNY and SVGAGI (reference sequence). Trimming pared 2 bases from V and 4 bases from J, leaving 6 bases between. The CDR3 is made up of 13 amino acids. This CDR3 reads CASSYGVNQPQHF. Here the CDR3 DNA reads TGTGCCAGCAGTTACGGAGTTAATCAGCCCCAGCATTTT.

The chain employs TRBV2 and TRBJ2-1; the D is unclear. The CDR3 has 13 amino acids. CDR1 is SNHLY, CDR2 FYNNEI, per germline. Trimming removed 2 bases from V and 9 bases from J, with 11 bases in between. CDR3: CASSEPFRTEQFF. In nucleotides, the CDR3 is TGTGCCAGCAGTGAACCCTTCCGAACTGAGCAGTTCTTC.

J is TRBJ1-5 and V is TRBV6-5, with D maybe TRBD1 (6 bases). The germline V and J ends were trimmed by 9 bases and 3 bases, with 12 bases remaining between them. CDR3 length equals 13 residues. Germline CDR1 is MNHEY and CDR2 is SVGAGI. CDR3 DNA: TGTGCCAGTCAAGGGGGTATCAATCAGCCCCAGCATTTT. It translates to CASQGGINQPQHF.

This chain links TRBV5-4 with TRBJ2-3; D gene unclear. The CDR3 runs 12 residues. The germline gives CDR1 SGHNT, CDR2 YYREEE (reference sequence). V shed 1 base and J shed 4 bases, with 4 bases lying between them. The CDR3 reads CASSLTPDTQYF. The CDR3, as DNA: TGTGCCAGCAGCTTGACCCCAGATACGCAGTATTTT.

The V gene is TRBV7-6, the J gene TRBJ2-7, with a possible D match to TRBD2 (6 bases). The CDR3 loop spans 16 amino acids. CDR1 is SGHVS, CDR2 FNYEAQ, per germline. V lost 5 bases and J lost 3, with 20 bases in between. The CDR3 region has the DNA TGTGCCAGCAGCGACCGCCCGTCGGGCGGGGACTACGAGCAGTACTTC. Its protein product is CASSDRPSGGDYEQYF.

This clone was counted only a few times. This chain links TRBV9 with TRBJ2-7, with a possible D match to TRBD2 (5 bases). This CDR3 is 15 amino acids long. CDR1 is SGDLS and CDR2 is YYNGEE in the germline V gene. Trimming cost V 3 bases and J 3 bases, with 16 bases left between them. CDR3: CASSADSSPGYEQYF. In DNA, the CDR3 is TGTGCCAGCAGCGCGGACTCTAGCCCCGGCTACGAGCAGTACTTC.

V is TRBV7-2 and J is TRBJ2-7, with 9 bases that match TRBD2. The CDR3 runs to 14 residues. V shed 5 bases and J 6 bases; nucleotides not matched to a gene: 8. Germline CDR1 and CDR2: SGHTA and FQGNSA. The CDR3 nucleotides are TGTGCCAGCAGCCCCAGCGGGGGGACTTCCGAGCAGTACTTC. This translates into CASSPSGGTSEQYF.

This sequence joins TRBV28 and TRBJ1-4, with 10 nucleotides matching TRBD1. This CDR3 is 17 amino acids long. J gave up 9 bases and V 4 bases, and 14 bases lay outside the gene matches. Germline V gene data show CDR1 as MDHEN and CDR2 as SYDVKM. The CDR3 protein is CASSSTLPGTGAQKLFF. CDR3 bases: TGTGCCAGCAGTTCAACCCTACCCGGGACAGGGGCCCAAAAACTGTTTTTT.

The chain has TRBV11-2 and TRBJ1-4, with 7 bases lining up with TRBD1. The CDR3 consists of 15 residues. The V segment lost 6 bases and the J segment 3 bases; nucleotides outside the gene matches: 7. Germline V lookup: CDR1 SGHAT, CDR2 FQNNGV. This CDR3 is CASRSMGQPNEKLFF. DNA of the CDR3: TGTGCCAGCAGATCTATGGGACAGCCTAATGAAAAACTGTTTTTT. Complete variable domain (other parts from reference TRBV11-2 and TRBJ1-4): EAGVAQSPRYKIIEKRQSVAFWCNPISGHATLYWYQQILGQGPKLLIQFQNNGVVDDSQLPKDRFSAERLKGVDSTLKIQPAKLEDSAVYLCASRSMGQPNEKLFFGSGTQLSVL.

The J gene is TRBJ1-1, the V gene TRBV4-1; D uncertain. In germline, CDR1 is MGHRA, CDR2 YSYEKL. Trimming shortened V by 1 base and J by 3 bases, and 18 bases separated the two germline ends. There are 17 residues in the CDR3. The CDR3 coding sequence is TGCGCCAGCAGCCAAGTTGATTTAGGGTTTCGGGACACTGAAGCTTTCTTT. Its translation: CASSQVDLGFRDTEAFF.

The V gene is TRBV7-2, the J gene TRBJ2-3, with D uncertain. CDR3 size: 15 residues. V was clipped by 2 bases and J by 0 bases, with 9 bases between them. Germline V gene lookup returns CDR1 SGHTA and CDR2 FQGNSA. The CDR3 DNA is TGTGCCAGCAGCTTACAGGCAACTAGCACAGATACGCAGTATTTT. Its protein is CASSLQATSTDTQYF.

This chain connects TRBV6-5 to TRBJ1-6; D gene unclear. Germline lookup yields CDR1 MNHEY and CDR2 SVGAGI. This CDR3 contains 14 residues. V lost 6 bases and J 0 bases, leaving 6 bases between the germline ends. The CDR3 protein is CASSESSYNSPLHF. The CDR3, as DNA: TGTGCCAGCAGCGAGAGCTCCTATAATTCACCCCTCCACTTT.

This clone was seen a few times. The chain is built from TRBV7-9 and TRBJ2-3; D remains unclear. Trimming shortened V by 2 bases and J by 7 bases, and 13 bases separated the two germline ends. Germline assignment: CDR1 SEHNR and CDR2 FQNEAQ (reference sequence). The CDR3 contains 14 residues. The CDR3: CASSLHGRSYTQYF. The CDR3 DNA reads TGTGCCAGCAGCTTACATGGACGGAGTTATACGCAGTATTTT.

The chain recombines TRBV6-6 with TRBJ2-3, with TRBD2 as a possible D gene (6 bases). CDR1 is MNHNY and CDR2 is SVGAGI in the germline V gene (reference sequence). The CDR3 covers 14 residues. Between the trimmed V and J ends, which lost 5 bases and 8 bases, there was a span of 17 bases. CDR3 residues: CASSSVGGVGTQYF. The CDR3 DNA reads TGTGCCAGCAGTAGTGTCGGGGGAGTGGGTACGCAGTATTTT.

This rearrangement joins TRBV7-9 to TRBJ2-5, with D maybe TRBD2 (6 bases). Germline V gene lookup returns CDR1 SEHNR and CDR2 FQNEAQ (reference sequence). CDR3 size: 18 residues. Trimming took off 5 bases at V and 3 bases at J, with 25 bases between the two ends. CDR3 sequence reads: CASSPKREAGVPKETQYF. DNA of the CDR3: TGTGCCAGCAGCCCAAAAAGGGAAGCGGGCGTACCGAAAGAGACCCAGTACTTC.

The chain employs TRBV5-1 and TRBJ2-7, with TRBD1 matching over 7 bases. The CDR3 totals 14 residues. CDR1 SGHRS and CDR2 YFSETQ come from the germline V gene. With 3 bases clipped from V and 3 bases from J, the junction kept 6 bases outside the gene matches. The CDR3: CASSSSGTDYEQYF. The DNA for the CDR3 is TGCGCCAGCAGCTCGTCCGGGACAGACTACGAGCAGTACTTC.

This chain joins TRBV18 and TRBJ1-5; weak D call: TRBD1 (5 bases). The CDR3 covers 14 residues. Germline CDR1 reads KGHSH; CDR2 reads LQKENI. V was trimmed by 3 bases and J by 6 bases, leaving 12 bases between them. The CDR3, as DNA: TGTGCCAGCTCACCCGAGAGTGGGGGTCAGCCCCAGCATTTT. Its translation: CASSPESGGQPQHF.

The CDR3 reads CASSLGDGRESGNTIYF. As DNA, the CDR3 is TGCGCCAGCAGCTTGGGGGATGGCAGGGAGTCTGGAAACACCATATATTTT. The chain has TRBV5-1 and TRBJ1-3; the D gene is possibly TRBD1 (5 bases). V lost 0 bases and J 1 base, leaving 14 bases between the germline ends. The germline CDR1 and CDR2 sequences are SGHRS and YFSETQ. This CDR3 region has 17 residues.

The chain uses TRBV6-1 and TRBJ2-5; no clear D. The CDR3 runs 12 residues. Trimming took off 4 bases at V and 1 base at J, with 4 bases between the two ends. CDR1 is MNHNS, CDR2 SASEGT, per germline. The CDR3 loop is CASSAIQETQYF. The DNA of the CDR3 is TGTGCCAGCAGTGCTATCCAAGAGACCCAGTACTTC.

V usage is TRBV5-1 and J usage is TRBJ1-1; D is unresolved. The ends were cut back, 5 bases at V and 1 base at J, with 12 bases in the middle. CDR1 is SGHRS, CDR2 YFSETQ, per germline. The CDR3 has 14 residues. CDR3 loop: CASSERVGNTEAFF. In DNA, the CDR3 is TGCGCCAGCAGTGAACGGGTTGGGAACACTGAAGCTTTCTTT.